The 14 T cell receptor beta chains in this list originate from one sample, sequenced in a study of somatic mutations in cytotoxic T cells in rheumatoid arthritis. Clones were read by immunoSEQ multiplex PCR, and TCRdb kept only the in-frame ones, dropping some. This table holds fewer than 14,000 clones, 65% to 80% found once. Material for sequencing was CD8+ T cells sorted from blood. Receptors originate from an adult with rheumatoid arthritis.

This clone occurred a few times. The chain links TRBV27 to TRBJ2-7, with TRBD1 matching over 9 bases. Germline V lookup: CDR1 MNHEY, CDR2 SMNVEV (reference sequence). The trim removed 5 bases at V and 4 bases at J, leaving 6 bases unmatched. This CDR3 contains 14 residues. The CDR3 sequence is CASSISGQGYEQYF. CDR3 DNA: TGTGCCAGCAGTATCTCGGGACAGGGTTACGAGCAGTACTTC.

The chain uses TRBV11-2 and TRBJ2-7; D ambiguous. This CDR3 is 13 amino acids long. Germline lookup yields CDR1 SGHAT and CDR2 FQNNGV. The V end was cut by 5 bases, the J end by 9 bases, with 17 bases between. CDR3 region: CASSPNSLVVQYF. In DNA, the CDR3 is TGTGCCAGCAGCCCCAATTCCCTAGTAGTGCAGTACTTC.

V is TRBV28 and J is TRBJ2-3; 9 bases are shared with TRBD1. This CDR3 is built from 15 residues. Germline V gives CDR1 MDHEN, CDR2 SYDVKM. Trimming at V came to 4 bases and at J to 12 bases, leaving 14 bases not matched to a gene. The CDR3 DNA is TGTGCCAGCAGTTCAATAATGGGGACAGGGTTTGATCAGTATTTT. This translates into CASSSIMGTGFDQYF.

This clone has more than one count but fewer than ten. The chain is built from TRBV29-1 and TRBJ2-1; D uncertain. The V end was cut by 0 bases, the J end by 7 bases, with 7 bases between. CDR3 size: 12 residues. Germline-derived CDR1 and CDR2 are SQVTM and ANQGSEA. The CDR3 DNA follows: TGCAGCGTTGAAGATCGTGGAAATGAGCAGTTCTTC. Translated, it gives CSVEDRGNEQFF.

The gene calls are TRBV7-2 and TRBJ2-5; tentatively, D is TRBD1 or TRBD2 (5 bases each). CDR3 length: 15 residues. Trimming took 3 bases from V and 5 from J, leaving 16 bases between them. CDR1 and CDR2 (germline): SGHTA, FQGNSA. The CDR3 loop reads CASSLSGAALETQYF. The CDR3 nucleotides are TGTGCCAGCAGCTTGTCCGGGGCTGCCCTCGAGACCCAGTACTTC.

The chain joins TRBV27 to TRBJ1-5, with TRBD1 identical over 8 bases. Losses at the gene ends were 3 bases for V and 6 bases for J; bases not matched to a gene: 4. There are 14 residues in the CDR3. Germline CDR1 is MNHEY and CDR2 is SMNVEV (reference sequence). For the CDR3, the DNA is TGTGCCAGCAGTTTTGGGCAGGGGGCTCAGCCCCAGCATTTT. As protein: CASSFGQGAQPQHF.

The chain joins TRBV28 to TRBJ1-1; unclear D gene. Trimming left V 2 bases short and J 4 bases short, with 8 bases between. Per germline, CDR1 MDHEN and CDR2 SYDVKM. This CDR3 region has 13 residues. CDR3 in DNA: TGTGCCAGCAGTTTAATTTCGGGCACTGAAGCTTTCTTT. This codes for CASSLISGTEAFF.

The CDR3 nucleotides read TGTGCCAGCAGTGACGACACAAACGAGCAGTACTTC. It yields the protein CASSDDTNEQYF. The rearrangement links TRBV6-1 to TRBJ2-5; D unresolved. TRBJ2-7 matches the DNA end more closely, so the J call is doubtful. The CDR3 contains 12 residues. Germline CDR1 is MNHNS and CDR2 is SASEGT.

This chain uses TRBV5-5 with TRBJ2-1; D is unresolved. CDR1 and CDR2 from the germline V gene are SGHKS and YYEKEE (reference sequence). Trimming stripped 4 bases from V and 2 bases from J, with 10 bases between. The CDR3 length is 14 residues. CDR3 loop: CASSLPAAYNEQFF. CDR3 bases: TGTGCCAGCAGCCTCCCTGCGGCCTACAATGAGCAGTTCTTC.

V is TRBV27 and J is TRBJ2-1; 7 bases agree with TRBD1. This CDR3 contains 15 residues. J lost 7 bases, V lost 5 bases, and 11 bases had no gene match. The germline V gene has CDR1 MNHEY and CDR2 SMNVEV (reference sequence). The CDR3 spells CASSPTGLGWNEQFF. CDR3 sequence (DNA): TGTGCCAGCAGTCCGACAGGGTTGGGCTGGAATGAGCAGTTCTTC.

By sample share, this clone is medium-sized. The V gene is TRBV6-1, the J gene TRBJ1-1; D remains unclear. Trimming took 4 bases from V and 1 from J, leaving 10 bases between them. CDR1 is MNHNS, CDR2 SASEGT, per germline. CDR3 length: 14 residues. CDR3 amino acids: CASSGRQSNTEAFF. CDR3 in DNA: TGTGCCAGCAGTGGGAGACAATCGAACACTGAAGCTTTCTTT.

The rearrangement joins TRBV30 to TRBJ1-4; no reliable D call. CDR1 is GTSNPN, CDR2 SVGIG, per germline (reference sequence). The CDR3 loop spans 12 amino acids. V was cut by 0 bases and J by 7 bases, with 6 bases left in between. CDR3 sequence: CAWSVLREKLFF. CDR3 nucleotides: TGTGCCTGGAGTGTACTTCGTGAAAAACTGTTTTTT.

The chain is built from TRBV29-1 and TRBJ1-1; the D is unclear. There are 11 residues in the CDR3. Germline CDR1 SQVTM, CDR2 ANQGSEA. CDR3 in amino acids: CSGDVNTEAFF. The CDR3 coding sequence is TGCAGTGGCGACGTGAACACTGAAGCTTTCTTT.

The chain uses TRBV29-1 and TRBJ2-3; D call uncertain. The ends were cut back, 2 bases at V and 6 bases at J, with 15 bases in the middle. The CDR3 sequence is 14 residues long. The V gene's germline CDR1 is SQVTM and CDR2 ANQGSEA. As DNA, the CDR3 is TGCAGCGTTGAATACCCCCGCCCGTGGGATACGCAGTATTTT. Translated, it gives CSVEYPRPWDTQYF.